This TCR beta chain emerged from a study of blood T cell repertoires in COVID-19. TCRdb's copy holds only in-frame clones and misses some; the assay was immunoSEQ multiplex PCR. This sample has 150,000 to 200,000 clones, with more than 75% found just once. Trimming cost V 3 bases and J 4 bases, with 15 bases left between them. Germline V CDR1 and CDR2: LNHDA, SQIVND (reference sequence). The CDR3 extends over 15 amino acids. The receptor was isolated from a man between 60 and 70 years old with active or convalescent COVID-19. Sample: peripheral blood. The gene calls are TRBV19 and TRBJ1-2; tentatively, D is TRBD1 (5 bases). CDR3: CASSIRGAGLYGYTF. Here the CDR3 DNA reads TGTGCCAGTAGTATCCGCGGGGCAGGACTCTATGGCTACACCTTC. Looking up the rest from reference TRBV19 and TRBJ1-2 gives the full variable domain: DGGITQSPKYLFRKEGQNVTLSCEQNLNHDAMYWYRQDPGQGLRLIYYSQIVNDFQKGDIAEGYSVSREKKESFPLTVTSAQKNPTAFYLCASSIRGAGLYGYTFGSGTRLTVV.